The source of this T cell receptor beta chain is a study of shared clonotypes between healthy human individuals (dated by TCRdb to 2019 to 2021). Regarding the complete study: The cohort comprised a couple of women and a few men aged 18 to 49 years. For each donor, CD4 naive and CD4 memory were each given three plates, CD8 naive was given two plates, and CD8 memory was given one plate. The study deeply sequenced blood TCR repertoires of about 5 healthy adults to estimate repertoire size and the extent of clonotype sharing between individuals. To increase sequencing depth and limit assay-specific biases, TCR repertoire library preparation and sequencing were carried out by different laboratories using diverse techniques. Leukapheresis yielded between about 0.85 and 10 billion PBMCs per donor. Study-wide findings and limitations: Pairwise subsampling led to the expectation that sequencing depth would affect the degree of clonotype sharing among donors. The genetic and exposure-history diversity represented was limited by the small number of donors. Across four donors, around 5% of naive CD4, approximately 3.5% of naive CD8, 2.3% of memory CD4, and about 0.44% of memory CD8 clonotypes were shared. Estimated clonotype richness was generally larger for naive than for memory subsets. Clonotypes shared by all four sorted-subset donors showed higher generation probabilities than non-shared clonotypes. Even with the large sequencing depth, rarefaction of the sorted-subset datasets indicated that sequencing was incomplete. Sampling was restricted to blood, and TCR repertoires in tissue are likely to differ from TCR repertoires in blood.

About this clone itself: The antigen it binds to is not known. No base qualities exist here, and no much larger clone lies one base off it.

Healthy HIV-negative adults with no recently reported acute infections or vaccinations were included as donors. All donors were Caucasian adults living in Nashville, Tennessee, USA. CD4+ T cells were enriched by magnetic negative selection; naive cells were then positively selected on CD45RA, and the negative fraction formed the memory subset. After blood collection by leukapheresis, PBMCs were isolated using Ficoll-Histopaque density gradient centrifugation and then cryopreserved in the vapor phase of liquid nitrogen. Purity and quantity of every magnetically sorted T cell population were checked by analytical flow cytometry. Each sorted fraction had its genomic DNA isolated and then quantified by UV absorbance on a Nanodrop 2000c. TCR CDR3 regions were amplified from genomic DNA by multiplex PCR using the deep immunoSEQ assay. Extracted genomic DNA from each cell subset was distributed evenly across all wells of several immunoSEQ 96-well plates, and each plate was treated as a replicate. For sorted subsets, roughly 200 ng of genomic DNA, equivalent to 25,000 to 30,000 T cell genomes, went into each replicate PCR. The purified libraries were quantified using a Qubit 3.0 fluorometer, sized with a Bioanalyzer 2100, and then quantified again using the KAPA Library Quantification kit. Every immunoSEQ 96-well plate was sequenced on a separate single-read 150-cycle Illumina NextSeq 550 flow cell. As for the authors' bioinformatics: Because the immunoSEQ output held only junctional sequences and lacked quality scores, the filtering could not match the filtering applied to full-length reads. Sequences were annotated with PyIR, a Python wrapper for IgBLAST v1.9, using IMGT germline references to assign V/J genes and CDR3. Reads were removed for weak V/J assignments (E-value above 1e-6), missing CDR3, stop codons, out-of-frame junctions, or ambiguous translated residues. V3J clonotypes were defined as sequences sharing the same inferred V gene, J gene, and CDR3 amino acid sequence. Percentage overlap between repertoires was calculated by dividing the number of shared unique clonotypes by the size of the smaller repertoire. Three approaches were used to assess repertoire richness: RTK rarefaction, the Chao1 estimator, and Recon v2.1 estimates of unobserved clonotypes. Generation probabilities for all TCRbeta clonotypes obtained by the gDNA method from a handful of donors were computed using OLGA. The clones in this table, taken by TCRdb from immuneACCESS, are in-frame only. Not every clone is retained; where verified, under half of the shortfall comes from an unresolved V gene, and the cause of the rest is unknown. That table is the source of V, J and clone size, and D and trimming were worked out from the DNA. The sample table lists over a million clones, about four fifths of them with a count of one. The ten largest make up around 0.61% of the sample.

A distance of 12 bases separates the germline ends of V and J, which lose 4 bases and 9 bases respectively. Looking up the germline V gene yields CDR1 SQVTM and CDR2 ANQGSEA. The CDR3, cysteine through phenylalanine, is 11 amino acids long. The DNA shown is the 33-base CDR3, in frame from base 1. The clonotype comes from a man younger than 35 in good health. Some clones in this sample may be carry-over from other donors' samples. The sample consisted of memory CD4+ T cells from PBMCs. The sample's cell subset or site, from its label and the paper: CD45RA-negative fraction. The chain was built from TRBV29-1 and TRBJ2-5; TRBD2 might be the D gene, on 5 matching bases. This receptor has the CDR3 CSVVRTEAQYF. The nucleotide sequence reads as follows: TGCAGCGTTGTTAGGACGGAGGCCCAGTACTTC.